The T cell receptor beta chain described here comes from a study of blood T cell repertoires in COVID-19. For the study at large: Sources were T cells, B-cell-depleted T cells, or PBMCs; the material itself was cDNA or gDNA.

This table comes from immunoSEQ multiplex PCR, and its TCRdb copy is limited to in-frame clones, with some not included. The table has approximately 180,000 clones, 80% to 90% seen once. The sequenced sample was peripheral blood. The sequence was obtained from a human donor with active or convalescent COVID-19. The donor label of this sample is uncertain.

The DNA for the CDR3 is TGTGCCAGCAGCCTCCTGACCGGGACAGGGAGGAGAGGTGAGCAGTTCTTC. Translated: CASSLLTGTGRRGEQFF. V and J are TRBV7-3 and TRBJ2-1, with 9 bases that match TRBD1. CDR1 is SGHTA and CDR2 is FQGTGA in the germline V gene. Trimming at V came to 5 bases and at J to 9 bases, leaving 17 bases not matched to a gene. This CDR3 is built from 17 residues. Full variable domain (remainder filled in from reference TRBV7-3 and TRBJ2-1): GAGVSQTPSNKVTEKGKYVELRCDPISGHTALYWYRQSLGQGPEFLIYFQGTGAADDSGLPNDRFFAVRPEGSVSTLKIQRTERGDSAVYLCASSLLTGTGRRGEQFFGPGTRLTVL.